The 24 T cell receptor beta chains below were found in one sample sequenced in a study of blood T cell repertoires in COVID-19 (dated by TCRdb to the early 2020s). The library was prepared using the immunoSEQ multiplex PCR assay. The immuneACCESS repertoire file appears here via TCRdb, limited to in-frame rearrangements. These files lack a portion of the clones; in checked studies, under half of the deficit traces to unresolved V genes, and the cause of the others is not known. This sample has around 200,000 clones in its table, and 70% to 90% of those were observed once. Around 1.1% of the sample rests with the top ten. The sequencing input was peripheral blood. The origin of the receptors is a young man with acute or convalescent COVID-19.

The chain employs TRBV5-4 and TRBJ2-7; D possibly corresponds to TRBD2 (6 bases). Germline-derived CDR1 and CDR2 are SGHNT and YYREEE (reference sequence). Trimming left V 0 bases short and J 7 bases short, with 11 bases between. The CDR3 has 13 residues. The CDR3 region has the DNA TGTGCCAGCAGCTTGGCGTTAGCGGAGGAGCAGTACTTC. Encoded protein: CASSLALAEEQYF.

The chain employs TRBV7-9 and TRBJ2-4; possible D gene TRBD1, 5 bases. The CDR3 contains 13 residues. Germline CDR1 reads SEHNR; CDR2 reads FQNEAQ (reference sequence). V was cut by 5 bases and J by 8 bases, with 13 bases left in between. CDR3 sequence reads: CASSLSGSDIQYF. The CDR3 bases are TGTGCCAGCAGCCTCTCAGGGTCAGACATTCAGTACTTC.

The gene calls are TRBV4-1 and TRBJ2-5; 8 bases agree with TRBD1. J was trimmed by 4 bases and V by 1 base; bases with no gene match: 5. The germline gives CDR1 MGHRA, CDR2 YSYEKL. The CDR3 has 15 amino acids. The DNA of the CDR3 is TGCGCCAGCAGCCAAGGCGCAGGGGGCGGAGAGACCCAGTACTTC. This sequence encodes CASSQGAGGGETQYF.

The sample holds one count of this clone. This sequence joins TRBV28 and TRBJ1-2; TRBD1 agrees at 8 bases. The germline CDR1 and CDR2 sequences are MDHEN and SYDVKM. The CDR3 consists of 14 residues. J was trimmed by 2 bases and V by 4 bases; bases with no gene match: 3. The chain's CDR3 is CASSSRQGNYGYTF. CDR3 DNA: TGTGCCAGCAGTTCCAGACAGGGGAACTATGGCTACACCTTC.

This clone has more than one count but fewer than ten. V gene TRBV3-1 (or the pseudogene TRBV3-2) combines with J gene TRBJ1-6, with a possible D match to TRBD1 (5 bases). The V gene lost 2 bases and the J gene lost 10 bases, with 15 bases spanning the gap. The CDR3 has 15 amino acids. Germline values: CDR1 LGHDT, CDR2 YNNKEL (reference sequence). In DNA form, the CDR3 reads TGTGCCAGCAGCCAATTGACCAGGGCACGCTCACCCCTCCACTTT. The encoded protein is CASSQLTRARSPLHF.

The chain recombines TRBV30 with TRBJ2-4, with TRBD1 matching 8 bases. Losses at the gene ends were 7 bases for V and 0 bases for J; bases not matched to a gene: 11. Looked up from germline, CDR1 is GTSNPN and CDR2 is SVGIG (reference sequence). There are 16 residues in the CDR3. CDR3 DNA sequence: TGTGCCTTCGACAGGGGCCCAATACAAGCCAAAAACATTCAGTACTTC. It translates to CAFDRGPIQAKNIQYF. Complete variable domain (other parts from reference TRBV30 and TRBJ2-4): SQTIHQWPATLVQPVGSPLSLECTVEGTSNPNLYWYRQAAGRGLQLLFYSVGIGQISSEVPQNLSASRPQDRQFILSSKKLLLSDSGFYLCAFDRGPIQAKNIQYFGAGTRLSVL.

The genes are TRBV5-5 and TRBJ2-2; a weak D match, TRBD2 (6 bases). Germline CDR1 is SGHKS and CDR2 is YYEKEE (reference sequence). This CDR3 is 18 amino acids long. V was clipped by 2 bases and J by 4 bases, with 21 bases between them. The CDR3 DNA reads as TGTGCCAGCAGCTTCGGGGGAGGCAACGGGCGAGCCACCGGGGAGCTGTTTTTT. Residues: CASSFGGGNGRATGELFF.

V is TRBV2 and J is TRBJ1-6; weak D call: TRBD1 (6 bases). Germline V gene sequence: CDR1 SNHLY, CDR2 FYNNEI. The ends were cut back, 4 bases at V and 14 bases at J, with 24 bases in the middle. CDR3 length equals 16 residues. The CDR3 protein is CASSADSPRSGVTLHF. The CDR3 bases are TGTGCCAGCAGTGCGGACAGCCCCAGGTCGGGTGTGACCCTCCACTTT.

The V gene is TRBV15, the J gene TRBJ1-6; D remains ambiguous. Between the trimmed V and J ends, which lost 0 bases and 5 bases, there was a span of 5 bases. Germline lookup yields CDR1 LNHNV and CDR2 YYDKDF (reference sequence). This CDR3 is 14 amino acids long. The CDR3 region is CATSRDPDNSPLHF. The CDR3 DNA reads TGTGCCACCAGCAGAGATCCAGATAATTCACCCCTCCACTTT.

The CDR3 DNA reads TGTGCCAGTAGTACGTTAACAGGGGCCAGGGGCACTGAAGCTTTCTTT. Amino acids: CASSTLTGARGTEAFF. The V and J genes are TRBV19 and TRBJ1-1, with 7 bases matching TRBD1. From germline, CDR1 is LNHDA and CDR2 SQIVND (reference sequence). Germline trimming cut 4 bases from V and 4 bases from J; bases unmatched to any gene: 12. The CDR3 totals 16 residues.

The V call is TRBV11-1, the J call TRBJ1-4; TRBD1 matches 9 bases. CDR3 size: 14 residues. CDR1 SGHAT and CDR2 FQDESV come from the germline V gene (reference sequence). The junction had 6 bases not matched to a gene; V was cut back by 5 bases and J by 8 bases. The chain's CDR3 is CASSADRGGEKLFF. In DNA form, the CDR3 reads TGTGCCAGCAGCGCGGACAGGGGAGGCGAAAAACTGTTTTTT.

The rearrangement joins TRBV6-6 to TRBJ1-2, with 10 bases aligning to TRBD1. This CDR3 comprises 13 residues. Germline CDR1 reads MNHNY; CDR2 reads SVGAGI (reference sequence). After removal of 7 bases from V and 10 bases from J, the junction contained 9 bases not matched to a gene. In nucleotides, the CDR3 is TGTGCCAGCACCTCGCGACAGGGGGCCCTCTACACCTTC. The encoded protein is CASTSRQGALYTF.

The rearrangement uses TRBV9 and TRBJ1-2; D gene uncertain. Deletions cut 3 bases from V and 3 bases from J, with 9 bases between. Germline V gives CDR1 SGDLS, CDR2 YYNGEE. The CDR3 has 13 amino acids. Here the CDR3 DNA reads TGTGCCAGCAGCGCGGACTTATACTATGGCTACACCTTC. This translates into CASSADLYYGYTF.

The rearrangement joins TRBV5-4 to TRBJ2-3; 11 bases line up with TRBD2. CDR3 size: 16 residues. Germline CDR1 and CDR2: SGHNT and YYREEE (reference sequence). J was trimmed by 2 bases and V by 2 bases; bases with no gene match: 4. The CDR3 DNA reads TGTGCCAGCAGCTTCCTACTAGCGGGAGTCACAGATACGCAGTATTTT. Translated, it gives CASSFLLAGVTDTQYF.

This clone was picked up a small number of times. J is TRBJ1-3 and V is TRBV7-2; 7 bases line up with TRBD1. In germline, CDR1 is SGHTA, CDR2 FQGNSA. V gave up 4 bases and J gave up 4 bases; unmatched junction bases: 10. The CDR3 extends over 16 amino acids. The CDR3 reads CASSSRNRGGGNTIYF. Here the CDR3 DNA reads TGTGCCAGCAGCTCTCGGAACAGGGGCGGCGGAAACACCATATATTTT.

The V call is TRBV21-1, the J call TRBJ1-1; the tabulated D call, TRBD1, remains unverified against the DNA. TRBV21-1 represents a pseudogene. CDR3 size: 15 residues. CDR3 bases: TGTGCCAGCAGCGAGGGACAGGGACTGAACACTGAAGCTTTCTTT. Amino acid sequence: CASSEGQGLNTEAFF.

The chain combines TRBV5-1 with TRBJ2-2; tentative D call: TRBD2 (6 bases). V lost 0 bases to trimming and J lost 0 bases, with 12 bases between them. CDR1 and CDR2 from the germline V gene are SGHRS and YFSETQ. The CDR3 is 17 residues long. In DNA, the CDR3 is TGCGCCAGCAGCTTGGGACTAGTTACATCGAACACCGGGGAGCTGTTTTTT. Its translation: CASSLGLVTSNTGELFF.

V gene TRBV6-5 combines with J gene TRBJ1-4, with a weak D call TRBD1 (5 bases). V gave up 6 bases and J gave up 6 bases, with 11 bases separating them. The CDR3 has 13 residues. In germline, CDR1 is MNHEY, CDR2 SVGAGI. The CDR3 DNA reads as TGTGCCAGCAGAGGAGGGGTTGATGAAAAACTGTTTTTT. Translation: CASRGGVDEKLFF.

CDR3 region: CATSDSGQGVPDTQYF. DNA of the CDR3: TGTGCCACCAGTGACTCCGGACAGGGGGTCCCAGATACGCAGTATTTT. The rearrangement links TRBV24-1 to TRBJ2-3; 10 bases are shared with TRBD1. The CDR3 runs 16 residues. Trimming took 4 bases from V and 4 from J; bases not matched to a gene: 7. Germline assignment: CDR1 KGHDR and CDR2 SFDVKD.

This clone was seen a few times. The V gene is TRBV9, the J gene TRBJ2-7; no definite D call. The germline CDR1 and CDR2 sequences are SGDLS and YYNGEE. The germline V and J ends were trimmed by 1 base and 0 bases, with 8 bases remaining between them. The CDR3 totals 14 residues. The CDR3 region has the DNA TGTGCCAGCAGCGTACAACAGAGCTCCTACGAGCAGTACTTC. This codes for CASSVQQSSYEQYF.

The chain uses TRBV3-1 (or the pseudogene TRBV3-2) and TRBJ1-3; no definite D call. The CDR3 covers 14 residues. V lost 4 bases and J lost 0, with 7 bases in between. Germline V CDR1 and CDR2: LGHDT, YNNKEL (reference sequence). The CDR3 is CASSPGYSGNTIYF. The CDR3 DNA is TGTGCCAGCAGCCCAGGTTACTCTGGAAACACCATATATTTT.

This chain joins TRBV6-4 and TRBJ2-4, with TRBD1 matching over 8 bases. The CDR3 is 16 residues long. The germline V gene has CDR1 MRHNA and CDR2 SNTAGT. With 0 bases clipped from V and 11 bases from J, the junction kept 12 bases outside the gene matches. The DNA for the CDR3 is TGTGCCAGCAGTGACTCGAGTCAGGGGGCTGCTTCGGTTCAGTACTTC. Its protein product is CASSDSSQGAASVQYF.

The chain has TRBV9 and TRBJ2-3; 10 bases align to TRBD1. This CDR3 spans 16 amino acids. V lost 3 bases to trimming and J lost 1 base; unmatched junction nucleotides: 5. CDR1 is SGDLS and CDR2 is YYNGEE in the germline V gene. CDR3 nucleotide sequence: TGTGCCAGCAGCGGGGCCGGGACAGGGGGCACAGATACGCAGTATTTT. Protein sequence: CASSGAGTGGTDTQYF.

As for this clone: The junction shows a germline mismatch at one end, possibly a read error. The genes are TRBV28 and TRBJ1-2, with D maybe TRBD1 (5 bases). Per the germline V gene, CDR1 is MDHEN and CDR2 is SYDVKM. This CDR3 spans 13 amino acids. CDR3 coding DNA: TGTGCCAGCAGTTTCGCGGGCGGATGGGGGGTCGCCTTC. Residues: CASSFAGGWGVAF.